This T cell receptor (beta chain) was sequenced during a study of blood T cells in healthy people across ages. Study findings and constraints: The study found more naive CD4+ cells and higher diversity in long-lived than aged donors. Getting older went along with TCR beta diversity per million T cells dropping roughly linearly.

A sample-barcoded 5' primer and a J-beta primer mix were used in a second PCR of about 7 to 11 cycles. TCRdb independently ran MiXCR on the 5' RACE reads; one entry per CDR3 protein. The sample includes 750,000 to 1,000,000 distinct CDR3 sequences, around 29% of them seen just once. In its sample, this clonotype was seen a few times. Its antigen is still unknown. The V segment lost 4 bases and the J segment 6 bases; nucleotides outside the gene matches: 10. CDR3 length: 15 amino acids. Germline CDR1 and CDR2: DFQATT and SNEGSKA (reference sequence). These same data were also listed under a study on T cells of mothers and their children.

Sequences were obtained from blood. The receptor was isolated from a woman aged 40 to 50 in good health. The genes are TRBV20-1 and TRBJ2-1; 9 bases align to TRBD1. CDR3 amino acids: CSAIPRQGVGNEQFF. The CDR3, as DNA: TGCAGTGCTATCCCCCGACAGGGGGTGGGCAATGAGCAGTTCTTC.